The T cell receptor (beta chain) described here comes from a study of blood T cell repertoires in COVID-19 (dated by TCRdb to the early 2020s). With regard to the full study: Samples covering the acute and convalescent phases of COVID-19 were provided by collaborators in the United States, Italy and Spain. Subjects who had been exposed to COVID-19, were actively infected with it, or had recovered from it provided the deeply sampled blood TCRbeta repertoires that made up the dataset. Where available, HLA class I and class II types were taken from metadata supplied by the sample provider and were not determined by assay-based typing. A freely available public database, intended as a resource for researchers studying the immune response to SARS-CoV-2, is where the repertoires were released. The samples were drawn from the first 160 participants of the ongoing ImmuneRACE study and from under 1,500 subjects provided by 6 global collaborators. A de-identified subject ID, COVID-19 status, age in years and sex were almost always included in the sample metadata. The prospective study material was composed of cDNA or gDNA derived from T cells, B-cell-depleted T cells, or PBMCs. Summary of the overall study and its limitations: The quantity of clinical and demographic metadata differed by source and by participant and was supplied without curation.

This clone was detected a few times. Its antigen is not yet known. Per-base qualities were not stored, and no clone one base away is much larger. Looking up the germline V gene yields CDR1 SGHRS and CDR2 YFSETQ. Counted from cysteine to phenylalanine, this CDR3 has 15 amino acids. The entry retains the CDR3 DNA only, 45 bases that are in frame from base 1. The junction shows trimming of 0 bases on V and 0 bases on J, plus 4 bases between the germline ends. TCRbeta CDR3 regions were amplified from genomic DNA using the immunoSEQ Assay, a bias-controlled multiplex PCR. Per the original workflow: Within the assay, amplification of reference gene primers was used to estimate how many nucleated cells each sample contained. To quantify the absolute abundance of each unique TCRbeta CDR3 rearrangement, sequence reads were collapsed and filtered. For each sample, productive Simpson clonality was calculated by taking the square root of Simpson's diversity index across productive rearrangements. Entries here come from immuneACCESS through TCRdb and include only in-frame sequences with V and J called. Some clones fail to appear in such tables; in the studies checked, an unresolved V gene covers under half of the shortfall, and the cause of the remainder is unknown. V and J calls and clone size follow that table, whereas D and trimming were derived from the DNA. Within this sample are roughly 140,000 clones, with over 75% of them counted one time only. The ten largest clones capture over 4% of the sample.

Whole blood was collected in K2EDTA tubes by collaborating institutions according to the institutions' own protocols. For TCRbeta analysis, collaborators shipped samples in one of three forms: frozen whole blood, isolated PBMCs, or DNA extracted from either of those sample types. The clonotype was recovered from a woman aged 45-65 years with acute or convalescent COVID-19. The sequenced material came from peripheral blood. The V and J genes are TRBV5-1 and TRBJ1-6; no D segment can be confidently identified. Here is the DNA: TGCGCCAGCAGCTTGGCCTCCTCCTATAATTCACCCCTCCACTTT. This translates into CASSLASSYNSPLHF. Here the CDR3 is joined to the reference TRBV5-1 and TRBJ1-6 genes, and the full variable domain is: KAGVTQTPRYLIKTRGQQVTLSCSPISGHRSVSWYQQTPGQGLQFLFEYFSETQRNKGNFPGRFSGRQFSNSRSEMNVSTLELGDSALYLCASSLASSYNSPLHFGNGTRLTVT.